Listed below are T cell receptor beta chains from one sample, sequenced in a study of cytomegalovirus exposure and HLA in healthy donors. TCRdb keeps only in-frame clones here, not all; method: immunoSEQ multiplex PCR. The sample holds 160,000 or so clones, approximately 75% seen once. Sequencing input: PBMCs. Source of these receptors: a man younger than 45 in good health and CMV-seropositive. Both conserved end residues are part of each CDR3. The D gene is left open where the match is weak. Clone sizes are given selectively: once, few, many, or a class where the clone is expanded.

V gene: TRBV7-2
J gene: TRBJ2-3
D gene: -
clone size: -
CDR3 protein: CASSKLLLAGSGDTQYF
CDR3 DNA: TGTGCCAGCAGCAAATTACTCCTGGCGGGGTCAGGAGATACGCAGTATTTT

V gene: TRBV4-1
J gene: TRBJ2-5
D gene: TRBD2
clone size: -
CDR3 protein: CASSPRTSGGAETQYF
CDR3 DNA: TGCGCCAGCAGCCCGAGGACTAGCGGGGGGGCGGAGACCCAGTACTTC

V gene: TRBV2
J gene: TRBJ2-2
D gene: -
clone size: -
CDR3 protein: CASTGLGTGELFF
CDR3 DNA: TGTGCCAGCACCGGACTTGGCACCGGGGAGCTGTTTTTT

V gene: TRBV7-6
J gene: TRBJ1-4
D gene: TRBD1
clone size: -
CDR3 protein: CASSLDRGNEKLFF
CDR3 DNA: TGTGCCAGCAGCCTCGACAGGGGTAATGAAAAACTGTTTTTT

V gene: TRBV7-8
J gene: TRBJ2-5
D gene: -
clone size: -
CDR3 protein: CASSLVEGGQETQYF
CDR3 DNA: TGTGCCAGCAGCTTAGTAGAGGGGGGGCAAGAGACCCAGTACTTC

V gene: TRBV19
J gene: TRBJ1-1
D gene: -
clone size: -
CDR3 protein: CASSLEYERVSTEAFF
CDR3 DNA: TGTGCCAGTAGCCTAGAGTATGAGAGGGTGTCCACTGAAGCTTTCTTT

V gene: TRBV7-9
J gene: TRBJ2-7
D gene: TRBD1
clone size: -
CDR3 protein: CASSLTGTGAHEQYF
CDR3 DNA: TGTGCCAGCAGCCTTACGGGGACAGGGGCCCACGAGCAGTACTTC

V gene: TRBV4-1
J gene: TRBJ2-7
D gene: TRBD1
clone size: few
CDR3 protein: CASSQGKGQGTYEQYF
CDR3 DNA: TGCGCCAGCAGCCAAGGGAAGGGACAGGGTACCTACGAGCAGTACTTC

V gene: TRBV11-2
J gene: TRBJ1-1
D gene: TRBD1
clone size: -
CDR3 protein: CASSFTIGGGGEAFF
CDR3 DNA: TGTGCCAGCAGCTTCACGATAGGGGGCGGTGGTGAAGCTTTCTTT

V gene: TRBV10-3
J gene: TRBJ2-3
D gene: -
clone size: -
CDR3 protein: CAIRLVTETTDTQYF
CDR3 DNA: TGTGCCATCAGACTCGTGACAGAGACCACAGATACGCAGTATTTT

V gene: TRBV30
J gene: TRBJ2-1
D gene: TRBD2
clone size: once
CDR3 protein: CAWRTSGGAVEQFF
CDR3 DNA: TGTGCCTGGCGAACTAGCGGGGGGGCCGTTGAGCAGTTCTTC

V gene: TRBV18
J gene: TRBJ2-2
D gene: -
clone size: once
CDR3 protein: CASSPNVLPVASNTGELFF
CDR3 DNA: TGTGCCAGCTCACCTAACGTCTTGCCAGTCGCTTCGAACACCGGGGAGCTGTTTTTT

V gene: TRBV2
J gene: TRBJ1-4
D gene: -
clone size: few
CDR3 protein: CASSERGQSGKLFF
CDR3 DNA: TGTGCCAGCAGTGAAAGGGGCCAGTCGGGAAAACTGTTTTTT

V gene: TRBV9
J gene: TRBJ2-5
D gene: TRBD2
clone size: -
CDR3 protein: CASSVGASGVQETQYF
CDR3 DNA: TGTGCCAGCAGCGTTGGAGCTAGCGGGGTGCAAGAGACCCAGTACTTC

V gene: TRBV7-3
J gene: TRBJ2-3
D gene: TRBD1
clone size: -
CDR3 protein: CASSLWTGEDTQYF
CDR3 DNA: TGTGCCAGCAGCCTATGGACAGGGGAAGATACGCAGTATTTT

V gene: TRBV2
J gene: TRBJ1-2
D gene: TRBD1
clone size: -
CDR3 protein: CASKSGTGGGSGYTF
CDR3 DNA: TGTGCCAGCAAGTCCGGGACAGGGGGAGGTAGTGGCTACACCTTC

V gene: TRBV19
J gene: TRBJ2-3
D gene: TRBD2
clone size: -
CDR3 protein: CASSSRLAGTDTQYF
CDR3 DNA: TGTGCCAGTAGTTCCCGACTAGCGGGCACAGATACGCAGTATTTT

V gene: TRBV6-6
J gene: TRBJ2-7
D gene: TRBD2
clone size: -
CDR3 protein: CASSDSSGSSYEQYF
CDR3 DNA: TGTGCCAGCAGTGACTCCAGCGGGAGCTCCTACGAGCAGTACTTC

V gene: TRBV7-8
J gene: TRBJ2-7
D gene: -
clone size: -
CDR3 protein: CASSIGWASSYEQYF
CDR3 DNA: TGTGCCAGCAGCATAGGTTGGGCAAGCTCCTACGAGCAGTACTTC

V gene: TRBV30
J gene: TRBJ1-5
D gene: -
clone size: -
CDR3 protein: CAWSLSGNQPQHF
CDR3 DNA: TGTGCCTGGAGTCTTTCAGGGAATCAGCCCCAGCATTTT

V gene: TRBV5-1
J gene: TRBJ1-5
D gene: -
clone size: -
CDR3 protein: CASSLQGYSNQPQHF
CDR3 DNA: TGCGCCAGCAGCTTGCAGGGATACAGCAATCAGCCCCAGCATTTT

V gene: TRBV5-4
J gene: TRBJ2-5
D gene: -
clone size: -
CDR3 protein: CASSLGGRRETQYF
CDR3 DNA: TGTGCCAGCAGCTTGGGGGGGAGGCGGGAGACCCAGTACTTC

V gene: TRBV28
J gene: TRBJ1-4
D gene: -
clone size: once
CDR3 protein: CASSTNRDTAGKLFF
CDR3 DNA: TGTGCCAGCAGTACTAACCGGGACACGGCGGGAAAACTGTTTTTT

V gene: TRBV4-1
J gene: TRBJ2-2
D gene: -
clone size: -
CDR3 protein: CASSQETGRTNTGELFF
CDR3 DNA: TGCGCCAGCAGCCAAGAAACAGGGCGAACGAACACCGGGGAGCTGTTTTTT

V gene: TRBV7-9
J gene: TRBJ2-3
D gene: TRBD1
clone size: -
CDR3 protein: CASSIVGQGDWDTQYF
CDR3 DNA: TGTGCCAGCAGCATAGTTGGACAGGGAGATTGGGATACGCAGTATTTT

V gene: TRBV11-2
J gene: TRBJ2-2
D gene: -
clone size: -
CDR3 protein: CASSLSLNTGELFF
CDR3 DNA: TGTGCCAGCAGCTTAAGCCTGAACACCGGGGAGCTGTTTTTT